This TCR beta chain was captured in a study of T cell repertoires in cytomegalovirus infection. Turning to the study itself: CMV epitopes in the study were HLA-C-restricted (recently identified) and HLA-B-restricted (well studied). An indication of both CMV infection and matching HLA type came from public TCR beta signatures.

TCRdb used MiXCR to reprocess the reads, holding one entry per CDR3 protein. This sample yields about 890,000 distinct CDR3 sequences, of which roughly 31% are seen a single time; over 10% belongs to the top ten. Details on this clonotype: The target antigen is unknown.

Findings and limits, study-wide: HLA-C-restricted CMV-specific TCR beta clonotypes were dominant in the ex vivo response. Cumulative frequency (of public TCR beta family members) identified carriers of CMV plus the relevant HLA.

The CDR3 extends over 16 amino acids. Trimming left V 4 bases short and J 0 bases short, with 12 bases between. Germline-derived CDR1 and CDR2 are LNHDA and SQIVND (reference sequence). The receptor's source is a human donor in good health (CMV status not recorded). Some clones in this sample may be carry-over from other donors' samples. The genes are TRBV19 and TRBJ1-4; TRBD1 might be the D (6 bases). Here the sequenced sample was cultured CD8+ T cells from PBMCs, taken from culture after CMV antigen stimulation. CDR3 in DNA: TGTGCCAGTAGTACGACAGGAGTAGCAACTAATGAAAAACTGTTTTTT. Its translation is CASSTTGVATNEKLFF.